A single sample gave rise to the 26 T cell receptor beta chains below, sequenced in a study of control samples from healthy donors and cancer patients. The table came from immunoSEQ multiplex PCR; TCRdb's copy has only in-frame clones and leaves some out. The sample includes about 170,000 clones, around nine tenths of them seen just once. Sequencing was performed on blood. The source is a man aged 30 to 45 in good health.

In the case of this clone: Other DNA sequences from this sample encode an identical CDR3 as well. The chain links TRBV27 to TRBJ2-5; 12 bases map to TRBD1. Unmatched junction bases numbered 5, after V lost 4 bases and J lost 5 bases. The CDR3 has 15 amino acids. Germline-derived CDR1 and CDR2 are MNHEY and SMNVEV (reference sequence). CDR3: CASSSGTGGVETQYF. The CDR3 DNA reads TGTGCCAGCAGTTCCGGGACAGGGGGCGTCGAGACCCAGTACTTC.

The V and J genes are TRBV6-1 and TRBJ1-2; D is unclear. This CDR3 contains 14 residues. Germline values: CDR1 MNHNS, CDR2 SASEGT. V was cut by 0 bases and J by 8 bases, with 13 bases left in between. The CDR3 sequence: CASSEARLAAGYTF. In nucleotides, the CDR3 is TGTGCCAGCAGTGAAGCAAGGCTCGCGGCAGGCTACACCTTC.

The V gene is TRBV6-5, the J gene TRBJ2-7; tentative D call: TRBD1 (5 bases). V shed 8 bases and J shed 1 base, with 12 bases lying between them. This CDR3 contains 13 residues. Germline-derived CDR1 and CDR2 are MNHEY and SVGAGI. CDR3 sequence reads: CASGTRDSYEQYF. DNA of the CDR3: TGTGCCAGCGGAACCAGGGATTCCTACGAGCAGTACTTC.

The chain recombines TRBV6-2 or TRBV6-3 with TRBJ2-7; D ambiguous. V was clipped by 6 bases and J by 2 bases, with 8 bases between them. From germline, CDR1 is MNHEY and CDR2 SVGEGT. CDR3 size: 12 residues. CDR3 residues: CASSERTYEQYF. In nucleotides, the CDR3 is TGTGCCAGCAGCGAACGAACCTACGAGCAGTACTTC.

The chain carries TRBV4-3 and TRBJ1-2; 12 nucleotides align to TRBD1. Germline V lookup: CDR1 LGHNA, CDR2 YSLEER. J gave up 11 bases and V 4 bases, and 5 bases lay outside the gene matches. This CDR3 region has 13 residues. CDR3 nucleotides: TGCGCCAGCAGCCCAGGGGACAGGGGGCTATACACCTTC. Residues: CASSPGDRGLYTF.

The genes are TRBV27 and TRBJ2-1, with D perhaps matching TRBD2 (5 bases). V was clipped by 0 bases and J by 4 bases, with 10 bases between them. The germline V gene encodes CDR1 MNHEY and CDR2 SMNVEV (reference sequence). CDR3 length equals 15 residues. The CDR3 nucleotides are TGTGCCAGCAGTTTATCACGGGGAAGGTACAATGAGCAGTTCTTC. It specifies CASSLSRGRYNEQFF.

CDR3 nucleotide sequence: TGCGCCAGCAGTGCGGTCCCATTCTACGAGCAGTACTTC. This translates into CASSAVPFYEQYF. The chain carries TRBV10-2 and TRBJ2-7; D gene unclear. CDR1 and CDR2 (germline): WSHSY, SAAADI. This CDR3 is 13 amino acids long. V was clipped by 4 bases and J by 3 bases, with 10 bases between them.

The rearrangement uses TRBV28 and TRBJ2-7; maybe TRBD1 (6 bases). Trimming shortened V by 9 bases and J by 3 bases, and 9 bases separated the two germline ends. Looked up from germline, CDR1 is MDHEN and CDR2 is SYDVKM. This CDR3 is 11 amino acids long. CDR3 loop: CASTGFYEQYF. The CDR3 region has the DNA TGTGCCAGTACAGGGTTCTACGAGCAGTACTTC.

The gene calls are TRBV29-1 and TRBJ1-1; D not certain. V was trimmed by 0 bases and J by 1 base, leaving 9 bases between them. This CDR3 is 14 amino acids long. Germline V gives CDR1 SQVTM, CDR2 ANQGSEA. CDR3 coding DNA: TGCAGCGTTGAAGATGGGCTTTGGAACACTGAAGCTTTCTTT. Amino acids: CSVEDGLWNTEAFF.

The chain recombines TRBV12-3 or TRBV12-4 with TRBJ2-7; 7 bases map to TRBD1. The junction had 1 base not matched to a gene; V was cut back by 5 bases and J by 6 bases. This CDR3 has 11 amino acids. For the CDR3, the DNA is TGTGCCAGCAGTCCAGGGGGCGAGCAGTACTTC. It specifies CASSPGGEQYF.

The rearrangement uses TRBV23-1 and TRBJ1-6; a possible D gene is TRBD1 (6 bases). TRBV23-1 is marked as an open reading frame, function uncertain. V was clipped by 8 bases and J by 7 bases, with 21 bases between them. The CDR3 sequence is 16 residues long. CDR3 coding DNA: TGCGCCAGCGGAACCCCTGGGGGGGCGACCAATTCACCCCTCCACTTT. This gives the protein CASGTPGGATNSPLHF.

The chain is built from TRBV5-4 and TRBJ2-2, with a possible D match to TRBD2 (6 bases). Germline lookup yields CDR1 SGHNT and CDR2 YYREEE (reference sequence). This CDR3 has 15 amino acids. V dropped 3 bases and J dropped 4 bases, with 13 bases sitting between them. The CDR3 region has the DNA TGTGCCAGCAGCTCCGGGGGTGTGAGCACCGGGGAGCTGTTTTTT. It encodes CASSSGGVSTGELFF.

V and J are TRBV19 and TRBJ2-2; weak D call: TRBD1 (6 bases). Germline-derived CDR1 and CDR2 are LNHDA and SQIVND (reference sequence). The CDR3 has 13 amino acids. In nucleotides, the CDR3 is TGTGCGACGGGGACATTGAACACCGGGGAGCTGTTTTTT. Its translation: CATGTLNTGELFF. The full variable domain, in which reference TRBV19 and TRBJ2-2 provide the parts outside the CDR3, is DGGITQSPKYLFRKEGQNVTLSCEQNLNHDAMYWYRQDPGQGLRLIYYSQIVNDFQKGDIAEGYSVSREKKESFPLTVTSAQKNPTAFYLCATGTLNTGELFFGEGSRLTVL.

The J gene is TRBJ1-1, the V gene TRBV28; D remains unclear. Trimming removed 3 bases at V and 2 bases at J, with 4 bases between. The V gene's germline CDR1 is MDHEN and CDR2 SYDVKM. CDR3 length: 12 amino acids. The CDR3 DNA sequence: TGTGCCAGCAGTTTGGCCAACACTGAAGCTTTCTTT. Translating it yields CASSLANTEAFF.

The chain uses TRBV5-1 and TRBJ1-5, with a weak D call TRBD1 (5 bases). Germline assignment: CDR1 SGHRS and CDR2 YFSETQ. Trimming removed 0 bases from V and 1 base from J, with 8 bases in between. This CDR3 has 15 amino acids. The DNA of the CDR3 is TGCGCCAGCAGCTTGGGTGGGGGGAGCAATCAGCCCCAGCATTTT. Translated: CASSLGGGSNQPQHF.

The chain links TRBV11-2 to TRBJ1-2; a possible D gene is TRBD1 (6 bases). V lost 4 bases, J lost 4 bases, and 16 bases lay in between. This CDR3 is 15 amino acids long. The germline V gene has CDR1 SGHAT and CDR2 FQNNGV. As DNA, the CDR3 is TGTGCCAGCAGCTCAATTACAGGGATGGGCTATGGCTACACCTTC. It specifies CASSSITGMGYGYTF.

Concerning this clone itself: The sample has other DNA sequences that encode this CDR3 too. The rearrangement uses TRBV11-2 and TRBJ1-4; 11 nucleotides align to TRBD1. Germline CDR1 is SGHAT and CDR2 is FQNNGV. V lost 5 bases to trimming and J lost 11 bases; unmatched junction nucleotides: 10. The CDR3 covers 15 residues. CDR3: CASSSPGQGGEKLFF. CDR3 in DNA: TGTGCCAGCAGCAGTCCGGGACAGGGGGGGGAGAAACTGTTTTTT.

The rearrangement uses TRBV6-2 or TRBV6-3 and TRBJ2-3, with D hard to call. V was pared by 3 bases and J by 0 bases, with 10 bases between. The CDR3 loop spans 15 amino acids. Germline lookup yields CDR1 MNHEY and CDR2 SVGEGT. Here the CDR3 reads CASSYSPSSTDTQYF. CDR3 DNA sequence: TGTGCCAGCAGTTATTCGCCTTCTAGCACAGATACGCAGTATTTT.

This chain connects TRBV5-1 to TRBJ2-7; D is unresolved. Trimming shortened V by 4 bases and J by 1 base, and 12 bases separated the two germline ends. This CDR3 region has 14 residues. CDR1 is SGHRS, CDR2 YFSETQ, per germline. As DNA, the CDR3 is TGCGCCAGCAGCAAGGACGGACGTTCCTACGAGCAGTACTTC. As protein: CASSKDGRSYEQYF.

This sequence joins TRBV7-8 and TRBJ2-5; TRBD2 aligns across 14 bases. The CDR3 contains 15 residues. Germline V lookup: CDR1 SGHVS, CDR2 FQNEAQ. The V segment lost 1 base and the J segment 10 bases; nucleotides outside the gene matches: 5. The CDR3 region is CASSLDGLAGGGQYF. The CDR3 bases are TGTGCCAGCAGCTTAGATGGACTAGCGGGAGGAGGCCAGTACTTC. Full variable domain (outside the CDR3, taken from reference TRBV7-8 and TRBJ2-5): GAGVSQSPRYKVAKRGQDVALRCDPISGHVSLFWYQQALGQGPEFLTYFQNEAQLDKSGLPSDRFFAERPEGSVSTLKIQRTQQEDSAVYLCASSLDGLAGGGQYFGPGTRLLVL.

J is TRBJ2-7 and V is TRBV4-1; D might be TRBD1 or TRBD2, each matching 5 bases. Per the germline V gene, CDR1 is MGHRA and CDR2 is YSYEKL. The CDR3 contains 15 residues. Trimming took 1 base from V and 2 from J, leaving 12 bases between them. DNA for the CDR3: TGCGCCAGCAGCCAAGTGGGGACGGCCCCCTACGAGCAGTACTTC. It translates to CASSQVGTAPYEQYF.

The table lists this clone with a count of one. Other DNA sequences in this specimen translate into the identical CDR3. This chain connects TRBV7-9 to TRBJ2-2; the D is unclear. This CDR3 spans 13 amino acids. CDR1 SEHNR and CDR2 FQNEAQ come from the germline V gene (reference sequence). Trimming removed 1 base from V and 5 bases from J, with 5 bases in between. In DNA form, the CDR3 reads TGTGCCAGCAGCTTAGAAAGTACCGGGGAGCTGTTTTTT. It codes for CASSLESTGELFF.

V gene TRBV5-1 combines with J gene TRBJ1-1, with a weak D call TRBD1 (6 bases). The germline V gene has CDR1 SGHRS and CDR2 YFSETQ. The V and J ends lost 4 bases and 8 bases respectively, with 15 bases between them. The CDR3 has 13 residues. CDR3 DNA: TGCGCCAGCAGCCCTGGGACACCTCCCGAAGCTTTCTTT. As protein: CASSPGTPPEAFF.

The rearrangement links TRBV6-5 to TRBJ1-3; no definite D call. V lost 7 bases and J 2 bases, leaving 6 bases between the germline ends. The CDR3 consists of 12 residues. Germline values: CDR1 MNHEY, CDR2 SVGAGI. The DNA for the CDR3 is TGTGCCAGCAAGGATCCTGGAAACACCATATATTTT. Encoded protein: CASKDPGNTIYF.

The V gene is TRBV30, the J gene TRBJ2-5; TRBD1 matches 9 bases. Per the germline V gene, CDR1 is GTSNPN and CDR2 is SVGIG (reference sequence). CDR3 length: 13 residues. The trim removed 6 bases at V and 4 bases at J, leaving 6 bases unmatched. Written as DNA, the CDR3 is TGTGCCTGCATAACAGGGGGCGGAGAGACCCAGTACTTC. Translated, it gives CACITGGGETQYF.

The chain recombines TRBV5-5 with TRBJ2-7, with D possibly TRBD1 on 6 matching bases. Trimming cost V 6 bases and J 6 bases, with 22 bases left between them. This CDR3 spans 15 amino acids. Looked up from germline, CDR1 is SGHKS and CDR2 is YYEKEE (reference sequence). CDR3 loop: CASTPGDTLRGEQYF. Here the CDR3 DNA reads TGTGCCAGCACCCCTGGGGACACCCTCCGCGGCGAGCAGTACTTC.